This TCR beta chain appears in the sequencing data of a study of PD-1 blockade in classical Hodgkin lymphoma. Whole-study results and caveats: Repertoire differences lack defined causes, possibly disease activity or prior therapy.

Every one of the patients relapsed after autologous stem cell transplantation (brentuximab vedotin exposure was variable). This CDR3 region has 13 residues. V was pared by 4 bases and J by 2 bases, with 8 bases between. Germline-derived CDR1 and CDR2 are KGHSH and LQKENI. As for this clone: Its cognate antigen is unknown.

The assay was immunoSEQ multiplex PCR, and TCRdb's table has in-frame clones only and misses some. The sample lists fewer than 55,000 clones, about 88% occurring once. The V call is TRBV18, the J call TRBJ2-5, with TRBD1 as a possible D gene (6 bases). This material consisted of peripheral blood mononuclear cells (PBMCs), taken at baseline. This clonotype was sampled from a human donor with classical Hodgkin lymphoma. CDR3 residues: CASSHRAQETQYF. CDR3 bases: TGTGCCAGCTCACACAGGGCTCAAGAGACCCAGTACTTC.